This passage covers 10 T cell receptor beta chains from one sample sequenced in a study of regulatory T cells in long-lasting Graves disease. iRepertoire HTBI primers and Arm-PCR of CDR3 regions built TCR beta libraries. MiXCR, applied by TCRdb to the multiplex PCR reads, yields one record per CDR3 protein. The profile shows 400,000 to 500,000 distinct CDR3 sequences, 16% of them singletons. Sample time point: newly diagnosed GD, antithyroid drugs for less than 3 months. Making the TCR library involved RNA that had been extracted from PBMCs. The sample also formed part of further work on T cells in Graves' hyperthyroidism and ophthalmopathy.

The specimen comprised peripheral blood mononuclear cells (PBMCs), sampled at new diagnosis, from a patient treated with antithyroid drugs. The receptors were sampled from a young woman with Graves disease.

The V call is TRBV7-9, the J call TRBJ1-1, with D possibly TRBD1 on 5 matching bases. Deletions cut 1 base from V and 7 bases from J, with 10 bases between. The germline gives CDR1 SEHNR, CDR2 FQNEAQ (reference sequence). The CDR3 has 13 amino acids. The CDR3 bases are TGTGCCAGCAGCTTAGGGGGACCGATTGAAGCTTTCTTT. Encoded protein: CASSLGGPIEAFF.

Of note for this clonotype: With a far larger clone one base away, a read error is the likely cause. Here the CDR3 omits its conserved ending phenylalanine or tryptophan, so a read error is the likely source. This chain connects TRBV27 to TRBJ1-1; a possible D gene is TRBD1 (5 bases). V lost 5 bases and J 1 base, leaving 17 bases between the germline ends. The CDR3 has 16 residues. Germline lookup yields CDR1 MNHEY and CDR2 SMNVEV (reference sequence). Here the CDR3 reads CASSPTLGRGNTEAFY. The CDR3 nucleotides read TGTGCCAGCAGTCCCACCTTGGGGCGAGGGAACACTGAAGCTTTCTAT.

This clonotype was observed many times. The CDR3 DNA reads as TGTGCCAGCTGTAACTCAGGGGGCGCGGAAAACATTCAGTACTTC. Its translation: CASCNSGGAENIQYF. The J gene is TRBJ2-4, the V gene TRBV10-3; 8 positions agree with TRBD1. The length of the CDR3 is 15 residues. In germline, CDR1 is ENHRY, CDR2 SYGVKD. The V gene end was trimmed by 10 bases and the J gene end by 5 bases; junction bases not matched to a gene: 13.

This clonotype was detected ten times or more. CDR3 residues: CSAPDSSNQPQHF. CDR3 bases: TGCAGTGCCCCAGACTCAAGCAATCAGCCCCAGCATTTT. This sequence joins TRBV20-1 and TRBJ1-5, with unresolved D. The germline V and J ends were trimmed by 6 bases and 1 base, with 10 bases remaining between them. CDR3 size: 13 residues. The V gene's germline CDR1 is DFQATT and CDR2 SNEGSKA (reference sequence).

This clonotype was seen repeatedly, ten times or more. The chain has TRBV20-1 and TRBJ2-4; D may match TRBD1 or TRBD2 (5 bases each). This CDR3 has 12 residues. V lost 4 bases to trimming and J lost 7 bases, with 11 bases between them. In germline, CDR1 is DFQATT, CDR2 SNEGSKA (reference sequence). Written as DNA, the CDR3 is TGCAGTGCTACCCCCGGGACCAACATTCAGTACTTC. Protein: CSATPGTNIQYF.

In its sample, this clonotype was seen many times. The chain combines TRBV6-2 or TRBV6-3 with TRBJ2-1, with TRBD1 matching over 8 bases. This CDR3 region has 15 residues. Trimming took 6 bases from V and 7 from J; bases not matched to a gene: 11. The germline CDR1 and CDR2 sequences are MNHEY and SVGEGT. The CDR3 DNA sequence: TGTGCCAGCAGCCTGACAGGGGAGCTTTGGAATGAGCAGTTCTTC. Protein sequence: CASSLTGELWNEQFF.

This clonotype has more than one count but fewer than ten. The gene calls are TRBV20-1 and TRBJ1-3, with TRBD1 matching over 8 bases. CDR3 length: 13 residues. V shed 6 bases and J 4 bases; nucleotides not matched to a gene: 5. CDR1 DFQATT and CDR2 SNEGSKA come from the germline V gene (reference sequence). CDR3 in DNA: TGCAGTGCCCTGACAGGGGCCGGAAACACCATATATTTT. It yields the protein CSALTGAGNTIYF.

This clonotype was seen many times. The CDR3 is CASSFRVNTGELFF. The DNA for the CDR3 is TGTGCCAGCAGTTTCAGGGTGAACACCGGGGAGCTGTTTTTT. The chain couples TRBV28 to TRBJ2-2; D is possibly TRBD1 (5 bases). The CDR3 is 14 amino acids. The ends were cut back, 3 bases at V and 1 base at J, with 6 bases in the middle. The germline V gene encodes CDR1 MDHEN and CDR2 SYDVKM.

This clonotype has a count of ten or more. This chain joins TRBV14 and TRBJ2-1; weak D call: TRBD2 (6 bases). Germline CDR1 is SGHDN and CDR2 is FVKESK. The V end was cut by 4 bases, the J end by 1 base, with 11 bases between. This CDR3 has 15 amino acids. This chain's CDR3 is CASSRGVWSYNEQFF. The CDR3 nucleotides are TGTGCCAGCAGCCGGGGGGTTTGGTCCTACAATGAGCAGTTCTTC. Looking up the rest from reference TRBV14 and TRBJ2-1 gives the full variable domain: EAGVTQFPSHSVIEKGQTVTLRCDPISGHDNLYWYRRVMGKEIKFLLHFVKESKQDESGMPNNRFLAERTGGTYSTLKVQPAELEDSGVYFCASSRGVWSYNEQFFGPGTRLTVL.

This clonotype was seen more than once but under ten times. This sequence joins TRBV28 and TRBJ1-3; D gene unclear. The CDR3 is 14 amino acids. Germline values: CDR1 MDHEN, CDR2 SYDVKM. The V end lost 3 bases, the J end lost 0 bases, and 6 bases lay between the germline ends. The CDR3 protein is CASSFAYSGNTIYF. CDR3 DNA: TGTGCCAGCAGTTTTGCTTACTCTGGAAACACCATATATTTT.